This TCR beta chain was profiled in a study of blood T cell repertoires in COVID-19. Turning to the study itself: Sites across the United States, Italy and Spain contributed samples from acute and convalescent COVID-19. PBMCs, B-cell-depleted T cells, or T cells were the source of the cDNA or gDNA that made up the material.

Enrolled during active infection, Seattle patients were then followed longitudinally. Per the study methods: Amplification from reference gene primers served as the basis for estimated nucleated cell counts. Clones were read by immunoSEQ multiplex PCR, and TCRdb kept only the in-frame ones, dropping some. V and J calls and clone size are given by that table; D and trimming were obtained from the DNA. The table records about 260,000 clones, more than 75% of them present only once. As for this clone: The identical CDR3 is also encoded by other nucleotide sequences in the sample.

This receptor was identified in a woman aged 60-75 years with COVID-19, enrolled during active disease. The specimen was peripheral blood.

The CDR3 DNA is TGTGCCTGGAGTGTCCGGAGTAATCAGCCCCAGCATTTT. Translated, it gives CAWSVRSNQPQHF. J is TRBJ1-5 and V is TRBV30, with D uncertain. This CDR3 contains 13 residues. The germline V gene has CDR1 GTSNPN and CDR2 SVGIG (reference sequence). The V gene lost 0 bases and the J gene lost 4 bases, with 7 bases spanning the gap.